A selection of T cell receptor beta chains follows, all from one sample in a study of technical replicates of blood from several donors. Using immunoSEQ multiplex PCR, the repertoire was profiled, and TCRdb retains in-frame clones only, with some absent. The table has about 100,000 clones, 95% seen once; the top ten hold under 0.35%. The sequencing input was T cells isolated from PBMCs. These receptor sequences come from a human donor in good health. The CDR3 runs from the conserved cysteine through the conserved F or W. Each record gives: clone size, D gene, J gene, V gene, CDR3 protein, CDR3 DNA. A D gene is named only where the DNA matches it firmly. Some rows have no size entry. The others give once, few or many, or a class for an expanded clone.

>NA|NA|TRBJ2-7|TRBV10-3
CAIKDDRPYEQYF
TGTGCCATCAAAGACGACAGACCGTACGAGCAGTACTTC
>once|NA|TRBJ1-4|TRBV11-2
CASSLRARVEKLFF
TGTGCCAGCAGTTTGAGGGCGAGAGTGGAAAAACTGTTTTTT
>NA|NA|TRBJ1-1|TRBV4-1
CASSHGGTNTEAFF
TGCGCCAGCAGCCACGGAGGAACGAACACTGAAGCTTTCTTT
>NA|NA|TRBJ2-6|TRBV28
CASSLHSNGANVLTF
TGTGCCAGCAGTCTGCATAGCAATGGGGCCAACGTCCTGACTTTC
>NA|NA|TRBJ1-1|TRBV7-2
CATTGAGDTEAFF
TGTGCCACCACGGGGGCGGGGGACACTGAAGCTTTCTTT
>once|NA|TRBJ2-3|TRBV27
CASSLSPHTDTQYF
TGTGCCAGCAGTTTGTCCCCCCACACAGATACGCAGTATTTT
>NA|NA|TRBJ1-1|TRBV10-3
CAISEPIARGRRNTEAFF
TGTGCCATCAGTGAGCCGATCGCCAGGGGACGGAGGAACACTGAAGCTTTCTTT
>once|NA|TRBJ1-1|TRBV30
CAWKRPQENTEAFF
TGTGCCTGGAAGAGACCGCAGGAAAACACTGAAGCTTTCTTT
>NA|NA|TRBJ1-1|TRBV19
CASSVNTEAFF
TGTGCCAGTAGCGTGAACACTGAAGCTTTCTTT
>NA|TRBD2|TRBJ2-1|TRBV4-3
CASSQDIASGPYYNEQFF
TGCGCCAGCAGCCAAGATATAGCTAGCGGGCCCTATTACAATGAGCAGTTCTTC
>NA|NA|TRBJ1-1|TRBV19
CASSTSGIRTEAFF
TGTGCCAGTAGTACCTCCGGGATCAGAACTGAAGCTTTCTTT
>NA|TRBD1|TRBJ1-2|TRBV29-1
CSVKGQRVPGYTF
TGCAGCGTGAAGGGACAGCGAGTGCCTGGCTACACCTTC
>NA|NA|TRBJ1-4|TRBV19
CASSIELAGEGEKLFF
TGTGCCAGTAGTATAGAATTGGCAGGGGAGGGCGAAAAACTGTTTTTT
>once|TRBD1|TRBJ2-7|TRBV7-8
CASNMDREVDEQYF
TGTGCCAGCAATATGGACAGGGAAGTCGACGAGCAGTACTTC
>NA|TRBD1|TRBJ2-3|TRBV9
CASSVFGTGGPDTQYF
TGTGCCAGCAGCGTATTCGGGACAGGAGGCCCAGATACGCAGTATTTT
>NA|TRBD1|TRBJ1-2|TRBV5-4
CASSLPGQGDYGYTF
TGTGCCAGCAGCTTGCCGGGACAGGGGGACTATGGCTACACCTTC
>NA|NA|TRBJ2-1|TRBV5-5
CASSFVDNEQFF
TGTGCCAGCAGCTTTGTCGACAATGAGCAGTTCTTC
>NA|TRBD2|TRBJ2-1|TRBV19
CASSIMRASGRQNNEQFF
TGTGCCAGTAGTATAATGAGGGCTAGCGGGAGGCAAAACAATGAGCAGTTCTTC
>NA|NA|TRBJ2-1|TRBV6-5
CASSQKQVPNEQFF
TGTGCCAGCAGCCAAAAACAGGTCCCCAATGAGCAGTTCTTC
>NA|TRBD1|TRBJ2-5|TRBV28
CASSLPGTGGNSSKSQETQYF
TGTGCCAGCAGTTTACCCGGGACAGGGGGCAATTCATCGAAGTCCCAAGAGACCCAGTACTTC